Listed here are 16 T cell receptor beta chains from one sample, sequenced in a study of control samples from healthy donors and cancer patients (dated by TCRdb to about 2020). The library was generated by the immunoSEQ multiplex PCR assay. What TCRdb holds here is the immuneACCESS table cut down to in-frame rearrangements. Part of the clones is not present; checked against another copy, under half of the missing clones reflect an unresolved V gene, and the others are unexplained. The sample data list some 20,000 clones, and about 88% of these were observed just once. Together, the top ten hold more than 7% of the sample. The sample consisted of PBMCs. These receptors were collected from an older woman with head and neck cancer.

The CDR3 region is CASSAGYEQYF. The CDR3 region has the DNA TGTGCCAGCAGCGCCGGGTACGAGCAGTACTTC. This chain joins TRBV2 and TRBJ2-7; no firm D call. The CDR3 has 11 amino acids. Germline CDR1 reads SNHLY; CDR2 reads FYNNEI. V lost 6 bases and J lost 4, with 7 bases in between.

The rearrangement uses TRBV3-1 (or the pseudogene TRBV3-2) and TRBJ2-1; D ambiguous. V lost 2 bases and J 11 bases, leaving 7 bases between the germline ends. The CDR3 spans 11 residues. CDR1 and CDR2 (germline): LGHDT, YNNKEL (reference sequence). The CDR3 region is CASSQKGQQFF. The CDR3 DNA reads TGTGCCAGCAGCCAAAAAGGTCAGCAGTTCTTC.

The chain recombines TRBV7-9 with TRBJ1-6; tentative D call: TRBD1 (5 bases). Germline CDR1 reads SEHNR; CDR2 reads FQNEAQ (reference sequence). V was clipped by 6 bases and J by 10 bases, with 13 bases between them. The CDR3 runs 13 residues. The CDR3 DNA follows: TGTGCCAGCAGTCTAATGGGGGGATCACCCCTCCACTTT. It translates to CASSLMGGSPLHF.

This clone has a handful of counts. The V call is TRBV28, the J call TRBJ1-5, with a weak D call TRBD1 (6 bases). The CDR3 spans 15 residues. Germline V lookup: CDR1 MDHEN, CDR2 SYDVKM. V lost 5 bases and J 1 base, leaving 12 bases between the germline ends. The CDR3 here is CASSRLQGSNQPQHF. CDR3 DNA sequence: TGTGCCAGCAGTCGACTCCAGGGGAGCAATCAGCCCCAGCATTTT.

The J gene is TRBJ2-1, the V gene TRBV11-2; a weak D match, TRBD2 (5 bases). CDR3 length equals 12 residues. Trimming removed 4 bases from V and 7 bases from J, with 8 bases in between. Germline V lookup: CDR1 SGHAT, CDR2 FQNNGV. The CDR3 spells CASSSGMNEQFF. The DNA for the CDR3 is TGTGCCAGCAGCTCCGGGATGAATGAGCAGTTCTTC. Together with reference TRBV11-2 and TRBJ2-1, the CDR3 gives the full variable domain: EAGVAQSPRYKIIEKRQSVAFWCNPISGHATLYWYQQILGQGPKLLIQFQNNGVVDDSQLPKDRFSAERLKGVDSTLKIQPAKLEDSAVYLCASSSGMNEQFFGPGTRLTVL.

The genes are TRBV24-1 and TRBJ2-6; D might be TRBD2 (5 bases). Germline assignment: CDR1 KGHDR and CDR2 SFDVKD. V shed 5 bases and J shed 0 bases, with 13 bases lying between them. The CDR3 has 17 amino acids. CDR3 in amino acids: CATSVGDRRSGANVLTF. The CDR3 DNA reads TGTGCCACCAGTGTGGGAGACCGCCGCTCTGGGGCCAACGTCCTGACTTTC.

V is TRBV6-5 and J is TRBJ2-1; D is ambiguous. CDR1 is MNHEY, CDR2 SVGAGI, per germline. The CDR3 spans 15 residues. V dropped 7 bases and J dropped 1 base, with 14 bases sitting between them. DNA of the CDR3: TGTGCCAGCATGACCTCTGTAGGGTCCTACAATGAGCAGTTCTTC. Protein sequence: CASMTSVGSYNEQFF.

The genes are TRBV12-5 and TRBJ2-5; D is uncertain. This CDR3 contains 12 residues. V lost 2 bases, J lost 4 bases, and 5 bases lay in between. Germline CDR1 LGHNT, CDR2 FRNRAP. CDR3 sequence: CASGLMGETQYF. CDR3 nucleotides: TGTGCTAGTGGTTTGATGGGAGAGACCCAGTACTTC.

V usage is TRBV27 and J usage is TRBJ1-5, with a possible D match to TRBD1 (5 bases). Germline V gives CDR1 MNHEY, CDR2 SMNVEV (reference sequence). Trimming cost V 8 bases and J 3 bases, with 14 bases left between them. This CDR3 is built from 14 residues. As DNA, the CDR3 is TGTGCCAGCGGACAAGGAGTATCCAATCAGCCCCAGCATTTT. Protein product: CASGQGVSNQPQHF.

V is TRBV11-3 and J is TRBJ2-1; D is uncertain. The germline V gene has CDR1 SGHNT and CDR2 YENEEA. CDR3 length: 13 residues. The V and J ends lost 2 bases and 9 bases respectively, with 11 bases between them. The chain's CDR3 is CASSLSSNGEQFF. The DNA of the CDR3 is TGTGCCAGCAGCTTATCTAGTAACGGTGAGCAGTTCTTC.

This chain joins TRBV18 and TRBJ1-1; tentative D call: TRBD1 (5 bases). Germline CDR1 is KGHSH and CDR2 is LQKENI. The CDR3 has 16 amino acids. The V end was cut by 6 bases, the J end by 4 bases, with 21 bases between. The CDR3 protein is CASSKGSGGGSTEAFF. CDR3 DNA: TGTGCCAGCTCGAAGGGTTCTGGGGGAGGATCCACTGAAGCTTTCTTT. Combining the CDR3 with reference TRBV18 and TRBJ1-1 gives the whole variable domain NAGVMQNPRHLVRRRGQEARLRCSPMKGHSHVYWYRQLPEEGLKFMVYLQKENIIDESGMPKERFSAEFPKEGPSILRIQQVVRGDSAAYFCASSKGSGGGSTEAFFGQGTRLTVV.

The V call is TRBV24-1, the J call TRBJ2-1; TRBD2 aligns across 10 bases. V lost 4 bases, J lost 10 bases, and 3 bases stayed unmatched. The CDR3 totals 13 residues. Germline V gene data show CDR1 as KGHDR and CDR2 as SFDVKD. Written as DNA, the CDR3 is TGTGCCACCAGTGAACGGACTAGCGGCGAGCAGTTCTTC. Amino acid sequence: CATSERTSGEQFF.

This clone was observed a single time. V and J are TRBV6-1 and TRBJ1-1; tentative D call: TRBD1 (5 bases). CDR3 length equals 16 residues. With 3 bases removed from V and 6 bases from J, the gap between germline ends came to 20 bases. Germline CDR1 is MNHNS and CDR2 is SASEGT. The CDR3 coding sequence is TGTGCCAGCAGTGATCAACCGACAGATTCGGGATCTGAAGCTTTCTTT. The encoded protein is CASSDQPTDSGSEAFF.

The CDR3: CAWSVAGTGAQPQHF. As DNA, the CDR3 is TGTGCCTGGAGTGTCGCTGGGACAGGGGCTCAGCCCCAGCATTTT. This chain links TRBV30 with TRBJ1-5, with 10 positions matching TRBD1. The CDR3 totals 15 residues. Germline CDR1 GTSNPN, CDR2 SVGIG (reference sequence). J lost 6 bases, V lost 0 bases, and 5 bases had no gene match.

The chain uses TRBV2 and TRBJ1-6, with TRBD1 matching 9 bases. The CDR3 runs 14 residues. V trimming: 7 bases; J trimming: 10 bases; junction bases outside the gene matches: 8. Germline V lookup: CDR1 SNHLY, CDR2 FYNNEI. CDR3 residues: CASNVGTGSSPLHF. Here the CDR3 DNA reads TGTGCCAGCAACGTGGGGACAGGGTCCTCACCCCTCCACTTT.

The sample holds one count of this clone. The J gene is TRBJ2-1, the V gene TRBV4-1; 7 nucleotides match TRBD2. This CDR3 spans 18 amino acids. Looked up from germline, CDR1 is MGHRA and CDR2 is YSYEKL. Trimming removed 0 bases from V and 7 bases from J; junction bases left unmatched: 15. The CDR3 reads CASSQDRAGAPISNEQFF. CDR3 bases: TGCGCCAGCAGCCAAGATCGGGCGGGAGCTCCCATCTCGAATGAGCAGTTCTTC.